This T cell receptor (beta chain) was obtained from a study of blood T cell repertoires in COVID-19. Study as a whole: Sites in the United States, Italy and Spain provided acute and convalescent COVID-19 samples. The cDNA or gDNA used as material had been derived from T cells, B-cell-depleted T cells, or PBMCs.

In the original workflow: Scientists estimated how many nucleated cells there were by amplifying reference gene primers. The data were produced by immunoSEQ multiplex PCR, yet TCRdb's version contains in-frame clones alone and is incomplete. That table supplies the V and J calls and clone size; D and trimming were determined from the DNA. The sample yields roughly 110,000 clones, approximately 88% seen once. The germline V gene has CDR1 LNHDA and CDR2 SQIVND (reference sequence). The CDR3 runs 15 residues. The junction had 8 bases not matched to a gene; V was cut back by 3 bases and J by 4 bases. The sequenced sample consisted of peripheral blood. The gene calls are TRBV19 and TRBJ2-7, with 8 bases aligning to TRBD1. The sequence came from a man over 45 with active or convalescent COVID-19. CDR3 nucleotides: TGTGCCAGTAGTATTAGACAGGGGAATAATTACGAGCAGTACTTC. Translated, it gives CASSIRQGNNYEQYF.